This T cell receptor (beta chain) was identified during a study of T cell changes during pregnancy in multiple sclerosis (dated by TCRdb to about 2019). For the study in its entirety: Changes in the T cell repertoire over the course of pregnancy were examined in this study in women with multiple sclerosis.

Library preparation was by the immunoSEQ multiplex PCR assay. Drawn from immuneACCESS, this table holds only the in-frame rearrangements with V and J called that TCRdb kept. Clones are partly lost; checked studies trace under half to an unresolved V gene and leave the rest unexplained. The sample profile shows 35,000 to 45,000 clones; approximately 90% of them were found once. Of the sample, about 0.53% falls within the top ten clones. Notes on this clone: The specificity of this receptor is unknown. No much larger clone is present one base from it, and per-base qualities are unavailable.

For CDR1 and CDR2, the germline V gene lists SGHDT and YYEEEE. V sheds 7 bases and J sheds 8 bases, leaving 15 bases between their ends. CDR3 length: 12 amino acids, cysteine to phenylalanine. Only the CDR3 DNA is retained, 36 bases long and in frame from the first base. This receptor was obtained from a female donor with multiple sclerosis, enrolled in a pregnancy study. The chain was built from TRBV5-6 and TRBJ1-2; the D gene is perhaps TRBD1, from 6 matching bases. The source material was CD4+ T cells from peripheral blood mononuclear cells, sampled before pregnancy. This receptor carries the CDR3 CASEYTGSGYTF. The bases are TGTGCCAGCGAATATACAGGGAGCGGCTACACCTTC.